Listed below are T cell receptor beta chains from one sample, sequenced in a study of vaccination effects on CD4 cells after COVID-19. Profiled with immunoSEQ multiplex PCR; TCRdb holds only in-frame clones, not every one. The data contain some 21,000 clones, roughly four fifths of them singletons. The antigens of these receptors remain unknown. The sample in question was CD4+ T cells from PBMCs cultured with HCoV-229E spike peptides, obtained after COVID-19 vaccination. These receptors originate from a human donor who received a COVID-19 vaccine. Both conserved end residues are part of each CDR3. A D gene is named only where the DNA matches it firmly. The listing skips clone size in some rows; elsewhere it reads once, few, many or a size class.

J: TRBJ2-3; V: TRBV18; D: -; size: -; DNA: TGTGCCAGCTCACCACCAGCAAGTCGCCACTCCATGGATACGCAGTATTTT; CDR3: CASSPPASRHSMDTQYF
J: TRBJ2-3; V: TRBV6-5; D: TRBD1; size: once; DNA: TGTGCCAGCAGCCCCGCGGGACAGGGCACAGATACGCAGTATTTT; CDR3: CASSPAGQGTDTQYF
J: TRBJ2-2; V: TRBV27; D: TRBD2; size: once; DNA: TGTGCCAGCAGTTCGGGACTAGCGGGGGCCCCCACCGGGGAGCTGTTTTTT; CDR3: CASSSGLAGAPTGELFF
J: TRBJ2-7; V: TRBV5-6; D: TRBD1; size: -; DNA: TGTGCCAGCAGCAAGCTTGGACAGGGGTACGAGCAGTACTTC; CDR3: CASSKLGQGYEQYF
J: TRBJ2-6; V: TRBV19; D: -; size: few; DNA: TGTGCCAGTAAACAGGACCACTCTGGGGCCAACGTCCTGACTTTC; CDR3: CASKQDHSGANVLTF
J: TRBJ1-3; V: TRBV11-2; D: TRBD1; size: -; DNA: TGTGCCAGCAGCTGGATACAGGGGGCGAAAGGAAACACCATATATTTT; CDR3: CASSWIQGAKGNTIYF
J: TRBJ2-1; V: TRBV12-1; D: -; size: few; DNA: TGTGCCAGCAGCTTTGCTGGGCGCATCCCCGCGGAGTTCTTC; CDR3: CASSFAGRIPAEFF
J: TRBJ2-1; V: TRBV7-7; D: TRBD2; size: -; DNA: TGTGCCAGCAGCCCAAAGACTAGCGGGGGGCGGAATGAGCAGTTCTTC; CDR3: CASSPKTSGGRNEQFF
J: TRBJ2-5; V: TRBV7-6; D: TRBD2; size: -; DNA: TGTGCCAGCAGCTTAGGGACCCTTTACGGGAGGGCCCGGGAGACCCAGTACTTC; CDR3: CASSLGTLYGRARETQYF
J: TRBJ1-5; V: TRBV24-1; D: -; size: few; DNA: TGTGCCACCACCTCGGGCATGAATCAGCCCCAGCATTTT; CDR3: CATTSGMNQPQHF
J: TRBJ1-5; V: TRBV12-5; D: TRBD1; size: -; DNA: TGTGCTAGTGGTTTGGTACTTGGACAGGGACTTCCGCCCCAGCATTTT; CDR3: CASGLVLGQGLPPQHF
J: TRBJ2-2; V: TRBV7-9; D: -; size: -; DNA: TGTGCCAGCAGCTTTCTGCCTGGACTGAACACCGGGGAGCTGTTTTTT; CDR3: CASSFLPGLNTGELFF
J: TRBJ2-2; V: TRBV30; D: -; size: -; DNA: TGTGCCTGGAGTGGCGCCGTACGGGTGGGGGAGCTGTTTTTT; CDR3: CAWSGAVRVGELFF
J: TRBJ2-7; V: TRBV5-4; D: -; size: -; DNA: TGTGCCAGCAGCTTGTCCGGGAGTACCTACGAGCAGTACTTC; CDR3: CASSLSGSTYEQYF
J: TRBJ2-1; V: TRBV19; D: TRBD2; size: -; DNA: TGTGCCAGTACCTCAACTAGCGGGGGCCCTAACTACAATGAGCAGTTCTTC; CDR3: CASTSTSGGPNYNEQFF
J: TRBJ2-7; V: TRBV4-1; D: -; size: -; DNA: TGCGCCAGCAGCCAATCACGGGGACCCTACGAGCAGTACTTC; CDR3: CASSQSRGPYEQYF